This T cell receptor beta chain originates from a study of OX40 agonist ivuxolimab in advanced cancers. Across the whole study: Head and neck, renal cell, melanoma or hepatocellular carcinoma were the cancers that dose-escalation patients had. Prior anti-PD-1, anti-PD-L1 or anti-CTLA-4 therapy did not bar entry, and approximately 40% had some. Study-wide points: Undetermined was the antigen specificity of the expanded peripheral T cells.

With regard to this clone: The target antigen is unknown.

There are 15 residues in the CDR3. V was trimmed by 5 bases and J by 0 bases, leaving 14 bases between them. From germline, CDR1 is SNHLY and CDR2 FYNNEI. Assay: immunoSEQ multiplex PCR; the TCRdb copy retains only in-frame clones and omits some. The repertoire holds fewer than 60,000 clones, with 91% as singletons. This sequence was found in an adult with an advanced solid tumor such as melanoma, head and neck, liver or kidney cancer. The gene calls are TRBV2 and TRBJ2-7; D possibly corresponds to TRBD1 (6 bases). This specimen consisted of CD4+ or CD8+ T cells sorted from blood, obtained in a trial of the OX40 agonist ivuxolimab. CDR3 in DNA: TGTGCCAGCAGTCCCGGACAGATGAGCTCCTACGAGCAGTACTTC. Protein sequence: CASSPGQMSSYEQYF.